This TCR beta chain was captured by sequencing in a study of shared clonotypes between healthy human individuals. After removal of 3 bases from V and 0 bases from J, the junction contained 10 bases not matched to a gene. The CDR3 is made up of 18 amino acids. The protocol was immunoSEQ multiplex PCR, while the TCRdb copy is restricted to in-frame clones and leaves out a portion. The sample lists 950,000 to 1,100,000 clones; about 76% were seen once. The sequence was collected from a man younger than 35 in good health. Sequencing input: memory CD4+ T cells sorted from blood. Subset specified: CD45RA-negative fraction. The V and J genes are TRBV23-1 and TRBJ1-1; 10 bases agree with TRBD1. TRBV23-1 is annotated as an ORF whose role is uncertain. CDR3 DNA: TGCGCCAGCAGTCAGGACAGGGGGGGAATCACGATGAACACTGAAGCTTTCTTT. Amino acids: CASSQDRGGITMNTEAFF.